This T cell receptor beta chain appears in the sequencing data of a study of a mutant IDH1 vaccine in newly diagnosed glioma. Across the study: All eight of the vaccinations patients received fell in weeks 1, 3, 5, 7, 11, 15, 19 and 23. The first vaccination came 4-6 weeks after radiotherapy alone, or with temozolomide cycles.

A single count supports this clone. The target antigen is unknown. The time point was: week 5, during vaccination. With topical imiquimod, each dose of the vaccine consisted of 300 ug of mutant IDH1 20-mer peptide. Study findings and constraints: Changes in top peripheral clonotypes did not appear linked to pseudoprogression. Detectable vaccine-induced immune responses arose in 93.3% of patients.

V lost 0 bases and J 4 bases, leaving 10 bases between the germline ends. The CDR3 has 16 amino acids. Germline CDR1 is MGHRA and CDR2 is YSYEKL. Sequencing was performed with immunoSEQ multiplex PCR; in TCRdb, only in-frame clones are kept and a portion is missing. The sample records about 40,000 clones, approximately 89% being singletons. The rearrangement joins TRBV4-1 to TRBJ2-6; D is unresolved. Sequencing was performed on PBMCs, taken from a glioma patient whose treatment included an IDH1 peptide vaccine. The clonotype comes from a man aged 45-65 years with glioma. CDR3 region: CASSQEGSTGANVLTF. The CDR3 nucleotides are TGCGCCAGCAGCCAAGAAGGATCAACGGGGGCCAACGTCCTGACTTTC.